The 20 T cell receptor beta chains below all came from one sample that was sequenced in a study of cytomegalovirus exposure and HLA in healthy donors. The PCR was carried out with 60 Vbeta primers and 13 Jbeta primers. This table comes from immunoSEQ multiplex PCR, and its TCRdb copy is limited to in-frame clones, with some not included. The data hold under 150,000 clones, with about 78% observed a single time. Material for sequencing was PBMCs. Receptors were obtained from a human donor in good health.

The gene calls are TRBV7-3 and TRBJ2-5, with 8 bases fitting TRBD2. V lost 1 base and J lost 5; bases outside the gene matches: 6. The CDR3 consists of 15 residues. CDR1 and CDR2 (germline): SGHTA, FQGTGA. CDR3 DNA: TGTGCCAGCAGCTTAAGTCGGGGGGGGCTCGAGACCCAGTACTTC. Protein sequence: CASSLSRGGLETQYF.

The chain carries TRBV4-2 and TRBJ2-5; 11 bases fit TRBD2. The CDR3 covers 16 residues. V shed 4 bases and J 5 bases; nucleotides not matched to a gene: 9. Germline assignment: CDR1 LGHNA and CDR2 YNFKEQ. The CDR3 nucleotides read TGTGCCAGCAGCCCAACTAGCGGGGGAACCGAGGAGACCCAGTACTTC. As protein: CASSPTSGGTEETQYF.

The CDR3 coding sequence is TGTGCCAGCAGAGAGACAGGGGGTTCACCCCTCCACTTT. Translation gives CASRETGGSPLHF. The chain employs TRBV5-6 and TRBJ1-6; 9 bases line up with TRBD1. Germline V gene data show CDR1 as SGHDT and CDR2 as YYEEEE. The trim removed 5 bases at V and 9 bases at J, leaving 3 bases unmatched. CDR3 length: 13 residues. The full variable domain, with the rest looked up from reference TRBV5-6 and TRBJ1-6, is DAGVTQSPTHLIKTRGQQVTLRCSPKSGHDTVSWYQQALGQGPQFIFQYYEEEERQRGNFPDRFSGHQFPNYSSELNVNALLLGDSALYLCASRETGGSPLHFGNGTRLTVT.

The rearrangement uses TRBV2 and TRBJ2-4; no clear D gene. The CDR3 runs 16 residues. With 0 bases removed from V and 7 bases from J, the gap between germline ends came to 16 bases. Germline V gene lookup returns CDR1 SNHLY and CDR2 FYNNEI. Here the CDR3 DNA reads TGTGCCAGCAGTGAAGCAGAACTGGGCTCCTCGAACATTCAGTACTTC. Its protein product is CASSEAELGSSNIQYF.

The table lists this clone with a few counts. This chain connects TRBV18 to TRBJ2-5; 9 bases map to TRBD2. Germline V gene sequence: CDR1 KGHSH, CDR2 LQKENI. CDR3 length equals 16 residues. J lost 7 bases, V lost 1 base, and 10 bases had no gene match. CDR3 in amino acids: CASSPRLAGTMGTQYF. DNA for the CDR3: TGTGCCAGCTCACCACGGCTAGCGGGGACCATGGGGACCCAGTACTTC. The variable domain in full, with the rest retrieved from reference TRBV18 and TRBJ2-5, is NAGVMQNPRHLVRRRGQEARLRCSPMKGHSHVYWYRQLPEEGLKFMVYLQKENIIDESGMPKERFSAEFPKEGPSILRIQQVVRGDSAAYFCASSPRLAGTMGTQYFGPGTRLLVL.

J is TRBJ2-3 and V is TRBV30; weak D call: TRBD2 (5 bases). The V end was cut by 2 bases, the J end by 2 bases, with 8 bases between. Germline V gives CDR1 GTSNPN, CDR2 SVGIG (reference sequence). There are 13 residues in the CDR3. CDR3 nucleotides: TGTGCCTGGAGTCAGCTAGCCACAGATACGCAGTATTTT. Amino acid sequence: CAWSQLATDTQYF.

This chain connects TRBV19 to TRBJ2-4; no clear D gene. The CDR3 has 16 residues. CDR1 and CDR2 (germline): LNHDA, SQIVND (reference sequence). Trimming removed 3 bases at V and 3 bases at J, with 15 bases between. CDR3 in amino acids: CASSMFTTVIKNIQYF. In DNA, the CDR3 is TGTGCCAGTAGTATGTTCACAACAGTGATCAAAAACATTCAGTACTTC.

A remark on this clone: The sample carries other DNA sequences with the same CDR3. V gene TRBV27 combines with J gene TRBJ2-2; 10 bases map to TRBD2. Germline values: CDR1 MNHEY, CDR2 SMNVEV (reference sequence). The CDR3 covers 14 residues. V was pared by 5 bases and J by 6 bases, with 3 bases of the junction left unmatched. Here the CDR3 reads CASSPGLAAGELFF. Here the CDR3 DNA reads TGTGCCAGCAGTCCCGGACTAGCGGCCGGGGAGCTGTTTTTT.

This clone showed up just once. The chain links TRBV7-3 to TRBJ1-1, with D perhaps TRBD1 (6 bases). Germline loops: CDR1 SGHTA, CDR2 FQGTGA. The CDR3 extends over 13 amino acids. Trimming cost V 4 bases and J 4 bases, with 10 bases left between them. CDR3 in amino acids: CASSSQGGTEAFF. The CDR3 DNA is TGTGCCAGCAGCTCACAAGGGGGCACTGAAGCTTTCTTT.

The chain links TRBV7-6 to TRBJ2-7; TRBD1 matches 11 bases. Unmatched junction bases numbered 4, after V lost 0 bases and J lost 3 bases. CDR3 length: 16 residues. CDR1 SGHVS and CDR2 FNYEAQ come from the germline V gene. The CDR3 sequence is CASSLADRGRIYEQYF. CDR3 nucleotide sequence: TGTGCCAGCAGCTTAGCGGACAGGGGGCGCATCTACGAGCAGTACTTC.

The CDR3 loop reads CASSFTPRRTGINQPQHF. CDR3 in DNA: TGTGCCAGCAGCTTTACCCCTAGGAGGACAGGGATCAATCAGCCCCAGCATTTT. The chain couples TRBV5-6 to TRBJ1-5; 8 nucleotides agree with TRBD1. J lost 3 bases, V lost 2 bases, and 13 bases had no gene match. The V gene's germline CDR1 is SGHDT and CDR2 YYEEEE. The CDR3 totals 18 residues.

The V call is TRBV9, the J call TRBJ2-5; D might be TRBD2 (5 bases). CDR3 length equals 13 residues. Germline assignment: CDR1 SGDLS and CDR2 YYNGEE. The V end was cut by 3 bases, the J end by 1 base, with 7 bases between. The CDR3 loop reads CASSAAGQETQYF. For the CDR3, the DNA is TGTGCCAGCAGCGCGGCGGGCCAAGAGACCCAGTACTTC.

Concerning this clone itself: Additional DNA sequences in this sample encode the identical CDR3. The gene calls are TRBV5-4 and TRBJ2-7; 7 bases align to TRBD1. The V and J ends lost 4 bases and 2 bases, in that order; junction bases with no gene match: 6. The CDR3 consists of 14 residues. Looked up from germline, CDR1 is SGHNT and CDR2 is YYREEE (reference sequence). CDR3 amino acids: CASSPRTGTYEQYF. Here the CDR3 DNA reads TGTGCCAGCAGCCCCCGGACAGGAACCTACGAGCAGTACTTC.

J is TRBJ2-5 and V is TRBV6-1; 10 bases are a match to TRBD2. CDR1 and CDR2 (germline): MNHNS, SASEGT. The J segment lost 5 bases and the V segment lost 3 bases, leaving 9 bases of the junction unmatched. The CDR3 loop spans 16 amino acids. The CDR3 nucleotides are TGTGCCAGCAGTGACCGACTAGCGGGTTGGGGGGAGACCCAGTACTTC. The encoded protein is CASSDRLAGWGETQYF.

V usage is TRBV5-1 and J usage is TRBJ2-3, with D uncertain. The CDR3 spans 15 residues. V was cut by 0 bases and J by 5 bases, with 13 bases left in between. From germline, CDR1 is SGHRS and CDR2 YFSETQ. The CDR3 here is CASSLDSFIVDTQYF. CDR3 coding DNA: TGCGCCAGCAGCTTGGACAGTTTTATAGTAGATACGCAGTATTTT.

This clone was detected once. The J gene is TRBJ1-1, the V gene TRBV30; no firm D call. This CDR3 spans 13 amino acids. The germline CDR1 and CDR2 sequences are GTSNPN and SVGIG (reference sequence). V lost 2 bases and J lost 8, with 15 bases in between. This CDR3 reads CAWSRSEEGEAFF. CDR3 DNA sequence: TGTGCCTGGAGTCGAAGCGAGGAGGGCGAAGCTTTCTTT.

The V and J genes are TRBV29-1 and TRBJ2-3, with 15 bases fitting TRBD2. The trim removed 7 bases at V and 5 bases at J, leaving 1 base unmatched. Germline lookup yields CDR1 SQVTM and CDR2 ANQGSEA. CDR3 length: 13 amino acids. CDR3 in amino acids: CSGGLAGGDTQYF. The DNA of the CDR3 is TGCAGCGGGGGACTAGCGGGAGGAGATACGCAGTATTTT.

The genes are TRBV23-1 and TRBJ1-1, with no clear D. Being an ORF, TRBV23-1 has a function that is uncertain. The CDR3 has 16 residues. V was clipped by 3 bases and J by 0 bases, with 14 bases between them. This CDR3 reads CASSHNNGNMNTEAFF. DNA for the CDR3: TGCGCCAGCAGTCATAATAACGGGAACATGAACACTGAAGCTTTCTTT.

This clone turned up a few times. The J gene is TRBJ2-5, the V gene TRBV10-1, with 14 nucleotides matching TRBD2. In germline, CDR1 is WNHNN, CDR2 SYGVQD (reference sequence). The CDR3 contains 15 residues. Losses at the gene ends were 7 bases for V and 2 bases for J; bases not matched to a gene: 3. In DNA form, the CDR3 reads TGCGCCAGCAAGGGACTAGCGGGGGTACAAGAGACCCAGTACTTC. This translates into CASKGLAGVQETQYF.

The J gene is TRBJ2-1, the V gene TRBV9; 8 nucleotides agree with TRBD1. Unmatched junction bases numbered 10, after V lost 2 bases and J lost 6 bases. Germline V gene sequence: CDR1 SGDLS, CDR2 YYNGEE. This CDR3 contains 16 residues. The CDR3 spells CASSVRPGRGLNEQFF. CDR3 coding DNA: TGTGCCAGCAGCGTTCGTCCGGGCAGGGGGCTCAATGAGCAGTTCTTC.